These 10 T cell receptor beta chains were all obtained from the same sample, sequenced in a study of shared clonotypes between healthy human individuals. Method: immunoSEQ multiplex PCR; TCRdb's copy keeps in-frame clones and lacks some. The sample carries around 320,000 clones, roughly 84% recorded once. Sequencing was done on a sample of memory CD8+ T cells sorted from blood. Regarding subset: CD45RO+ cells pooled with CCR7-negative TemRA cells. These receptor sequences come from a man between 18 and 35 years old in good health.

About this clone: This clone may be a read error of a much larger clone one base away. The genes are TRBV7-2 and TRBJ1-4; D perhaps matches TRBD1 (5 bases). V was trimmed by 1 base and J by 0 bases, leaving 12 bases between them. Germline V gene lookup returns CDR1 SGHTA and CDR2 FQGNSA. The CDR3 is made up of 17 amino acids. DNA of the CDR3: TGTGCCAGCAGCTTAGGGCGGGGCCCTGCAACTAATGAAAAACTGTTTTTT. The encoded protein is CASSLGRGPATNEKLFF.

This clone was detected once. The chain links TRBV4-1 to TRBJ1-3; a weak D match, TRBD1 (6 bases). The V gene lost 3 bases and the J gene lost 7 bases, with 19 bases spanning the gap. CDR1 is MGHRA, CDR2 YSYEKL, per germline. The CDR3 loop spans 16 amino acids. The CDR3 region has the DNA TGCGCCAGCAGCCAGGCCAGTAGGCGAGGGGGGAACACCATATATTTT. Translated, it gives CASSQASRRGGNTIYF.

This clone occurred once. V gene TRBV9 combines with J gene TRBJ2-1, with TRBD1 identical over 7 bases. Per germline, CDR1 SGDLS and CDR2 YYNGEE. The CDR3 sequence is 13 residues long. Trimming at V came to 3 bases and at J to 5 bases, leaving 2 bases not matched to a gene. The CDR3 protein is CASSGDSNNEQFF. CDR3 DNA sequence: TGTGCCAGCAGCGGGGACAGCAACAATGAGCAGTTCTTC.

This chain joins TRBV4-1 and TRBJ2-1; 7 bases are a match to TRBD1. CDR1 and CDR2 from the germline V gene are MGHRA and YSYEKL. The CDR3 is made up of 18 amino acids. J gave up 2 bases and V 3 bases, and 13 bases lay outside the gene matches. The CDR3 bases are TGCGCCAGCAGCCAGTACGACAGGGCCGCGAAGACCTACAATGAGCAGTTCTTC. Translating gives CASSQYDRAAKTYNEQFF.

The rearrangement joins TRBV10-3 to TRBJ2-7, with D hard to call. The CDR3 runs 14 residues. CDR1 is ENHRY and CDR2 is SYGVKD in the germline V gene. V lost 4 bases, J lost 2 bases, and 12 bases lay in between. DNA for the CDR3: TGTGCCATCAGTGCCTCCTTCGGCACCTACGAGCAGTACTTC. The encoded protein is CAISASFGTYEQYF.

The chain combines TRBV27 with TRBJ2-1; a possible D gene is TRBD2 (6 bases). Germline-derived CDR1 and CDR2 are MNHEY and SMNVEV (reference sequence). The V end lost 3 bases, the J end lost 0 bases, and 12 bases lay between the germline ends. CDR3 length: 16 amino acids. CDR3 in amino acids: CASSFSLAASYNEQFF. Written as DNA, the CDR3 is TGTGCCAGCAGTTTTAGTTTAGCGGCCTCCTACAATGAGCAGTTCTTC.

This clone was seen once. This chain connects TRBV6-5 to TRBJ2-7, with a possible D match to TRBD1 (6 bases). The CDR3 spans 14 residues. Per germline, CDR1 MNHEY and CDR2 SVGAGI. V gave up 2 bases and J gave up 2 bases, with 10 bases separating them. This chain's CDR3 is CASSYGWTAYEQYF. DNA of the CDR3: TGTGCCAGCAGTTACGGGTGGACAGCCTACGAGCAGTACTTC.

This chain uses TRBV27 with TRBJ1-1; D is ambiguous. CDR1 and CDR2 from the germline V gene are MNHEY and SMNVEV (reference sequence). Trimming removed 4 bases from V and 4 bases from J, with 4 bases in between. The CDR3 extends over 11 amino acids. The CDR3 DNA reads as TGTGCCAGCAGTTATGCCACTGAAGCTTTCTTT. Its translation is CASSYATEAFF.

This clone was recorded only once. The rearrangement joins TRBV5-8 to TRBJ2-1; 7 positions agree with TRBD1. The germline V gene encodes CDR1 SGHTS and CDR2 YDEGEE. Trimming cost V 4 bases and J 8 bases; bases outside gene matches: 12. The CDR3 is 15 residues long. The CDR3 DNA reads as TGTGCCAGCAGCCTCGGGACAGTCCTATTGGATGAGCAGTTCTTC. As protein: CASSLGTVLLDEQFF.

The V call is TRBV28, the J call TRBJ2-3, with 13 bases matching TRBD2. The V gene's germline CDR1 is MDHEN and CDR2 SYDVKM. The ends lost 2 bases at V and 1 base at J; junction bases unmatched: 0. CDR3 size: 16 residues. In DNA form, the CDR3 reads TGTGCCAGCAGTTTAGGGACTAGCGGGGGCACAGATACGCAGTATTTT. Residues: CASSLGTSGGTDTQYF.